The 3 T cell receptor beta chains below come from one sample, sequenced in a study of shared clonotypes between healthy human individuals. Method: immunoSEQ multiplex PCR; TCRdb's copy keeps in-frame clones and lacks some. In the table there are over 2 million clones, around 93% of which are singletons. Sequenced input: naive CD4+ T cells from PBMCs. Subset: CD45RA+ positively selected. The receptor source for this set is a young man in good health. Some clones in this sample may be carry-over from other donors' samples.

The chain uses TRBV9 and TRBJ2-1, with D possibly matching TRBD1 (6 bases). CDR1 and CDR2 from the germline V gene are SGDLS and YYNGEE. Trimming cost V 2 bases and J 7 bases, with 16 bases left between them. CDR3 length: 15 amino acids. The CDR3 nucleotides read TGTGCCAGCAGCGTTTCCACTCTAAGGGGGAATGAGCAGTTCTTC. This translates into CASSVSTLRGNEQFF.

The chain joins TRBV2 to TRBJ2-5; D is possibly TRBD2 (5 bases). Looked up from germline, CDR1 is SNHLY and CDR2 is FYNNEI. V lost 1 base to trimming and J lost 3 bases, with 9 bases between them. The CDR3 is 14 residues long. The CDR3 here is CASSEVATKETQYF. Here the CDR3 DNA reads TGTGCCAGCAGTGAAGTAGCGACCAAAGAGACCCAGTACTTC.

V and J are TRBV2 and TRBJ2-1; D unresolved. The germline V gene has CDR1 SNHLY and CDR2 FYNNEI. The length of the CDR3 is 13 residues. Trimming shortened V by 4 bases and J by 5 bases, and 9 bases separated the two germline ends. CDR3 amino acids: CASSGVGNNEQFF. CDR3 DNA sequence: TGTGCCAGCAGTGGAGTAGGGAACAATGAGCAGTTCTTC.